The 22 T cell receptor beta chains in this list originate from one sample, sequenced in a study of T cell responses to AZD1222 COVID-19 vaccine. Repertoires were generated with immunoSEQ multiplex PCR, while TCRdb's copy carries only in-frame clones and drops some. The sample lists some 64,000 clones, 84% seen once, with around 7.8% in the top ten. The sample in question was peripheral blood, obtained on day 0 of AZD1222 vaccination. The receptors were gathered from an adult in good health.

This clone was observed a single time. The V and J genes are TRBV4-3 and TRBJ2-3; TRBD1 matches 7 bases. J gave up 2 bases and V 5 bases, and 10 bases lay outside the gene matches. From germline, CDR1 is LGHNA and CDR2 YSLEER. The CDR3 is 16 amino acids. CDR3 region: CASSYLRDRYTDTQYF. The CDR3 nucleotides are TGCGCCAGCAGCTACCTCCGGGACAGATACACAGATACGCAGTATTTT.

The chain is built from TRBV6-1 and TRBJ2-2; 7 nucleotides align to TRBD1. The V gene's germline CDR1 is MNHNS and CDR2 SASEGT. The CDR3 sequence is 14 residues long. V trimming: 2 bases; J trimming: 3 bases; junction bases outside the gene matches: 0. The CDR3 sequence: CASSEQGDTGELFF. DNA of the CDR3: TGTGCCAGCAGTGAACAGGGGGACACCGGGGAGCTGTTTTTT.

The chain uses TRBV7-9 and TRBJ2-7, with a possible D match to TRBD1 (6 bases). Trimming removed 5 bases at V and 2 bases at J, with 10 bases between. The CDR3 consists of 13 residues. Germline V gives CDR1 SEHNR, CDR2 FQNEAQ (reference sequence). CDR3 in DNA: TGTGCCAGCAGCCCAGGGGCCACCTACGAGCAGTACTTC. As protein: CASSPGATYEQYF.

The V call is TRBV6-5, the J call TRBJ2-3; D is undetermined. The germline V gene has CDR1 MNHEY and CDR2 SVGAGI. The V end was cut by 7 bases, the J end by 2 bases, with 13 bases between. The CDR3 spans 14 residues. CDR3 loop: CASKWIGDTDTQYF. CDR3 in DNA: TGTGCCAGCAAGTGGATTGGGGACACAGATACGCAGTATTTT.

This rearrangement joins TRBV30 to TRBJ2-3; D is perhaps TRBD2 (6 bases). CDR1 is GTSNPN, CDR2 SVGIG, per germline (reference sequence). V gave up 5 bases and J gave up 2 bases, with 14 bases separating them. This CDR3 spans 14 amino acids. CDR3 DNA: TGTGCCTGGTACCGGGACTTCCCCACAGATACGCAGTATTTT. Residues: CAWYRDFPTDTQYF.

The rearrangement joins TRBV11-2 to TRBJ1-1; no clear D gene. Germline CDR1 is SGHAT and CDR2 is FQNNGV. The CDR3 spans 15 residues. V lost 4 bases and J lost 1, with 13 bases in between. The DNA for the CDR3 is TGTGCCAGCAGCTCCCCGGGTTGGGAGAACACTGAAGCTTTCTTT. Translating it yields CASSSPGWENTEAFF.

This chain joins TRBV6-2 or TRBV6-3 and TRBJ2-1; 9 nucleotides line up with TRBD2. CDR3 size: 16 residues. V dropped 0 bases and J dropped 7; count of bases not matched to a gene: 7. In germline, CDR1 is MNHEY, CDR2 SVGEGT. CDR3 bases: TGTGCCAGCAGTTACTCGAAAAGCGGGGGGAGAAATGAGCAGTTCTTC. This encodes CASSYSKSGGRNEQFF.

The chain is built from TRBV6-5 and TRBJ2-1; D might be TRBD1 or TRBD2, each matching 5 bases. Trimming took 6 bases from V and 10 from J, leaving 13 bases between them. This CDR3 is 12 amino acids long. The germline V gene encodes CDR1 MNHEY and CDR2 SVGAGI. CDR3: CASSEGFGEQFF. The DNA for the CDR3 is TGTGCCAGCAGCGAGGGGTTCGGGGAGCAGTTCTTC.

The genes are TRBV15 and TRBJ2-1; the match to TRBD2 covers 12 bases. The CDR3 totals 17 residues. V trimming: 5 bases; J trimming: 2 bases; junction bases outside the gene matches: 7. CDR1 and CDR2 from the germline V gene are LNHNV and YYDKDF (reference sequence). CDR3 sequence reads: CATSGASGGAAYNEQFF. CDR3 sequence (DNA): TGTGCCACCAGCGGAGCTAGCGGGGGGGCAGCCTACAATGAGCAGTTCTTC.

The chain joins TRBV7-2 to TRBJ1-3; 8 bases match TRBD1. J was trimmed by 1 base and V by 5 bases; bases with no gene match: 7. CDR3 length: 16 amino acids. Germline V CDR1 and CDR2: SGHTA, FQGNSA. In nucleotides, the CDR3 is TGTGCCAGCAGCCCCTGGACAGGGCGGTCTGGAAACACCATATATTTT. It specifies CASSPWTGRSGNTIYF.

The chain is built from TRBV19 and TRBJ2-7; TRBD1 is a possible D gene (5 bases). The CDR3 spans 14 residues. Germline values: CDR1 LNHDA, CDR2 SQIVND (reference sequence). With 2 bases removed from V and 6 bases from J, the gap between germline ends came to 14 bases. The CDR3 region is CASSISQGMGEQYF. CDR3 nucleotide sequence: TGTGCCAGTAGTATATCTCAGGGTATGGGCGAGCAGTACTTC.

The V call is TRBV4-3, the J call TRBJ1-2; 9 bases agree with TRBD1. Germline values: CDR1 LGHNA, CDR2 YSLEER. The CDR3 consists of 15 residues. V was clipped by 3 bases and J by 8 bases; unmatched bases: 10. The CDR3 protein is CASSHLIDRGEGYTF. In DNA, the CDR3 is TGCGCCAGCAGCCACCTTATTGACAGGGGGGAAGGCTACACCTTC.

This chain links TRBV12-5 with TRBJ1-1, with TRBD1 matching over 12 bases. Germline values: CDR1 LGHNT, CDR2 FRNRAP. The V segment lost 5 bases and the J segment 13 bases; nucleotides outside the gene matches: 5. This CDR3 spans 12 amino acids. In DNA, the CDR3 is TGTGCTAGTGGTAGGGACAGGGGGCGGATTTTCTTT. Its translation is CASGRDRGRIFF.

The V and J genes are TRBV19 and TRBJ1-4; 9 nucleotides agree with TRBD1. The CDR3 is 15 residues long. Germline V gene lookup returns CDR1 LNHDA and CDR2 SQIVND (reference sequence). V was pared by 10 bases and J by 9 bases, with 15 bases of the junction left unmatched. This CDR3 reads CATARSTGGQKKLFF. CDR3 coding DNA: TGTGCCACCGCACGCTCAACAGGGGGCCAGAAAAAACTGTTTTTT.

This clone appeared a few times. The chain is built from TRBV5-1 and TRBJ1-2; D is uncertain. Per germline, CDR1 SGHRS and CDR2 YFSETQ. Trimming pared 4 bases from V and 4 bases from J, leaving 11 bases between. CDR3 length: 13 amino acids. CDR3 nucleotides: TGCGCCAGCAGCCCTGACGTTATCTATGGCTACACCTTC. Translation: CASSPDVIYGYTF.

V usage is TRBV21-1 and J usage is TRBJ2-3; TRBD1 was called by the table and not checked on the DNA. TRBV21-1 is tagged as a pseudogene. The CDR3 covers 14 residues. For the CDR3, the DNA is TGTGCCAGCAGCAAAAGGACAGACTTCGATACGCAGTATTTT. The encoded protein is CASSKRTDFDTQYF.

In this sample, this clone turned up once. The chain employs TRBV6-1 and TRBJ1-2; TRBD1 aligns across 9 bases. The germline V gene has CDR1 MNHNS and CDR2 SASEGT. This CDR3 is built from 18 residues. Losses at the gene ends were 2 bases for V and 1 base for J; bases not matched to a gene: 11. CDR3: CASSEYGDRVSNNYGYTF. CDR3 nucleotide sequence: TGTGCCAGCAGTGAATACGGGGACAGGGTTTCGAATAACTATGGCTACACCTTC.

V is TRBV5-1 and J is TRBJ2-3; D call uncertain. Germline CDR1 and CDR2: SGHRS and YFSETQ. V was clipped by 4 bases and J by 6 bases, with 15 bases between them. The CDR3 is 14 residues long. The chain's CDR3 is CASSEPTVGDTQYF. In DNA form, the CDR3 reads TGCGCCAGCAGCGAACCAACAGTGGGGGATACGCAGTATTTT.

The chain recombines TRBV19 with TRBJ2-1; the D gene is possibly TRBD2 (5 bases). CDR3 length: 14 residues. With 4 bases removed from V and 0 bases from J, the gap between germline ends came to 7 bases. Germline lookup yields CDR1 LNHDA and CDR2 SQIVND (reference sequence). CDR3 sequence: CASSTSSSYNEQFF. Here the CDR3 DNA reads TGTGCCAGTAGTACTAGCAGCTCCTACAATGAGCAGTTCTTC.

The chain recombines TRBV7-9 with TRBJ1-2; D perhaps matches TRBD1 (6 bases). Germline V gene lookup returns CDR1 SEHNR and CDR2 FQNEAQ (reference sequence). Trimming shortened V by 4 bases and J by 5 bases, and 17 bases separated the two germline ends. The CDR3 is 15 residues long. CDR3 sequence: CASSSSDRRAYGYTF. In DNA, the CDR3 is TGTGCCAGCAGCTCTTCTGACAGGCGAGCGTATGGCTACACCTTC.

The count of this clone is one. The V call is TRBV3-1 (or the pseudogene TRBV3-2), the J call TRBJ2-2; tentatively, D is TRBD1 (6 bases). V was cut by 5 bases and J by 2 bases, with 15 bases left in between. The germline V gene has CDR1 LGHDT and CDR2 YNNKEL (reference sequence). The CDR3 sequence is 16 residues long. The CDR3 region is CASSLGQWINTGELFF. DNA of the CDR3: TGTGCCAGCAGCTTAGGACAGTGGATTAACACCGGGGAGCTGTTTTTT.

The chain couples TRBV11-3 to TRBJ2-5; no definite D call. Looked up from germline, CDR1 is SGHNT and CDR2 is YENEEA. The CDR3 has 13 amino acids. The V end lost 3 bases, the J end lost 0 bases, and 5 bases lay between the germline ends. DNA for the CDR3: TGTGCCAGCAGCTTCACACACCAAGAGACCCAGTACTTC. Translated: CASSFTHQETQYF.